This T cell receptor beta chain was found in a study of blood T cell repertoires in COVID-19. Study-level information: There were acute and convalescent COVID-19 samples, and they came from the United States, Italy and Spain. Sample material is recorded as cDNA or gDNA derived from T cells, B-cell-depleted T cells, or PBMCs.

CDR3 length: 15 amino acids. Germline CDR1 and CDR2: SGHDN and FVKESK. V dropped 5 bases and J dropped 0; count of bases not matched to a gene: 4. In the authors' workflow: Estimated nucleated cell counts came from reference gene primer amplification. Generated by immunoSEQ multiplex PCR, the TCRdb table keeps only in-frame clones and is missing some. D and trimming come from the DNA, and the V and J calls and clone size come from that table. The sample lists fewer than 55,000 clones; roughly four fifths were seen once. This chain joins TRBV14 and TRBJ1-3; 7 bases map to TRBD1. The material sequenced was peripheral blood. This receptor was taken from an older woman with acute or convalescent COVID-19. The CDR3, as DNA: TGTGCCAGCAGCTGGGACAGCTCCTCTGGAAACACCATATATTTT. It translates to CASSWDSSSGNTIYF.